This is a list of T cell receptor beta chains from one sample in a study of cytomegalovirus exposure and HLA in healthy donors. Assay: immunoSEQ multiplex PCR; the TCRdb copy retains only in-frame clones and omits some. The sample consists of fewer than 200,000 clones, less than 85% of them appearing once. The source material was PBMCs. These receptors came from a male donor in good health and CMV-seronegative. Both conserved end residues are part of each CDR3. Fields, in order: V gene, D gene, J gene, clone size, CDR3 protein, CDR3 DNA. D genes are given only for firm matches. Not all rows give a size; the values are once, few, many and, for expanded clones, a class.

TRBV7-8	-	TRBJ2-7	-	CASSLGRRNYEQYF	TGTGCCAGCAGCTTGGGCAGGCGAAACTACGAGCAGTACTTC
TRBV11-3	TRBD1	TRBJ2-7	-	CASSLEGTGTYEQYF	TGTGCCAGCAGCTTAGAGGGGACAGGGACCTACGAGCAGTACTTC
TRBV6-5	TRBD1	TRBJ1-6	-	CASSQGQGSPLHF	TGTGCCAGCAGTCAGGGACAGGGTTCACCCCTCCACTTT
TRBV4-2	TRBD1	TRBJ2-2	-	CASSQGGTGATGELFF	TGTGCCAGCAGCCAAGGGGGGACAGGGGCCACCGGGGAGCTGTTTTTT
TRBV7-2	TRBD1	TRBJ1-3	few	CASSPDRGLISGNTIYF	TGTGCCAGCAGCCCCGACAGGGGCCTGATCTCTGGAAACACCATATATTTT
TRBV29-1	-	TRBJ1-1	once	CSVERQLHTEAFF	TGCAGCGTTGAACGCCAACTCCACACTGAAGCTTTCTTT
TRBV7-9	-	TRBJ1-3	-	CASSTLTASGNTIYF	TGTGCCAGCAGCACCTTGACAGCTTCTGGAAACACCATATATTTT
TRBV21-1	-	TRBJ2-1	-	CASSNRSASVYEQFF	TGTGCCAGCAGCAATAGGAGCGCATCTGTCTATGAGCAGTTCTTC
TRBV7-3	-	TRBJ2-2	-	CASSLQGHKNTGELFF	TGTGCCAGCAGCTTACAGGGACACAAGAACACCGGGGAGCTGTTTTTT
TRBV25-1	TRBD2	TRBJ2-1	few	CASSDAGGDSSEQFF	TGTGCCAGCAGTGACGCGGGGGGGGACAGTAGTGAGCAGTTCTTC
TRBV5-1	TRBD2	TRBJ2-1	once	CASSLRVLAAGGYNEQFF	TGCGCCAGCAGCTTGAGAGTTTTGGCGGCGGGGGGATACAATGAGCAGTTCTTC
TRBV7-3	-	TRBJ2-2	-	CASSLNDAVRGTGELFF	TGTGCCAGCAGCTTAAATGACGCGGTACGGGGCACCGGGGAGCTGTTTTTT
TRBV29-1	-	TRBJ2-7	-	CSVVVGDYEQYF	TGCAGCGTTGTGGTCGGAGACTACGAGCAGTACTTC
TRBV29-1	TRBD2	TRBJ2-1	-	CSVDGGSGSSYNEQFF	TGCAGCGTTGATGGGGGTAGCGGGAGCTCCTACAATGAGCAGTTCTTC
TRBV6-1	TRBD1	TRBJ2-7	-	CASSAGQGGVYEQYF	TGTGCCAGCAGCGCGGGACAGGGAGGGGTTTACGAGCAGTACTTC
TRBV15	-	TRBJ1-5	-	CATSRDRGRLQPQHF	TGTGCCACCAGCAGAGATCGGGGTCGGCTTCAGCCCCAGCATTTT
TRBV6-1	TRBD2	TRBJ2-3	-	CASSGSGRRGTDTQYF	TGTGCCAGCAGTGGTAGCGGGAGACGAGGGACAGATACGCAGTATTTT
TRBV10-3	TRBD2	TRBJ2-1	-	CAISPPGSGGYNEQFF	TGTGCCATCAGTCCACCGGGCAGCGGGGGATACAATGAGCAGTTCTTC
TRBV11-1	-	TRBJ2-7	-	CASSFLQQSYEQYF	TGTGCCAGCAGCTTCTTACAGCAGTCCTACGAGCAGTACTTC
TRBV30	-	TRBJ1-1	-	CAWSTLSAFF	TGTGCCTGGAGTACATTATCGGCTTTCTTT
TRBV7-9	TRBD2	TRBJ2-3	-	CASSLSAGDTDTQYF	TGTGCCAGCAGCTTATCAGCGGGGGACACAGATACGCAGTATTTT
TRBV7-2	TRBD2	TRBJ2-3	-	CASSPHLAGPSPQYF	TGTGCCAGCAGCCCTCATCTAGCGGGCCCAAGCCCGCAGTATTTT
TRBV5-6	-	TRBJ1-2	-	CASSLAQGVGYGYTF	TGTGCCAGCAGCTTGGCCCAGGGCGTGGGATATGGCTACACCTTC
TRBV18	TRBD2	TRBJ2-2	-	CASSPSGITGELFF	TGTGCCAGCTCACCAAGCGGGATTACCGGGGAGCTGTTTTTT
TRBV5-8	-	TRBJ2-7	few	CASRPRGRVYEQYF	TGTGCCAGCAGGCCAAGGGGCAGGGTCTACGAGCAGTACTTC
TRBV5-1	-	TRBJ1-1	-	CASSQSQANTEAFF	TGCGCCAGCAGCCAGTCGCAGGCGAACACTGAAGCTTTCTTT
TRBV27	-	TRBJ2-1	-	CASRGHRSFDEQFF	TGTGCCAGCAGGGGGCACCGCAGCTTTGATGAGCAGTTCTTC
TRBV19	-	TRBJ1-4	-	CASLSKSDRVNEKLFF	TGTGCCAGTCTAAGTAAGTCTGACAGAGTAAATGAAAAACTGTTTTTT
TRBV6-6	-	TRBJ2-5	-	CASSYGGAGMETQYF	TGTGCCAGCAGTTACGGGGGGGCAGGGATGGAGACCCAGTACTTC
TRBV11-3	TRBD1	TRBJ2-1	-	CASSLNRGYEQFF	TGTGCCAGCAGCCTAAACAGGGGGTACGAGCAGTTCTTC
TRBV6-1	-	TRBJ1-1	few	CANQGFISGTEAFF	TGTGCCAACCAGGGGTTTATCTCCGGCACTGAAGCTTTCTTT
TRBV29-1	-	TRBJ1-3	once	CSVDGLSGNTIYF	TGCAGCGTTGACGGACTCTCTGGAAACACCATATATTTT
TRBV11-2	-	TRBJ2-7	-	CASSLGPLPGQTYEQYF	TGTGCCAGCAGCTTAGGCCCCCTCCCCGGACAGACCTACGAGCAGTACTTC
TRBV7-6	-	TRBJ1-5	-	CASSLAAEFNQPQHF	TGTGCCAGCAGCTTAGCTGCGGAGTTCAATCAGCCCCAGCATTTT
TRBV7-3	TRBD1	TRBJ2-3	-	CASSESGTGGGTQYF	TGTGCCAGCAGCGAGTCCGGGACAGGGGGAGGTACGCAGTATTTT
TRBV5-1	-	TRBJ2-1	-	CASSPDGRGGPGNEQFF	TGCGCCAGCAGCCCCGATGGGAGGGGGGGGCCGGGGAATGAGCAGTTCTTC
TRBV6-6	-	TRBJ2-3	few	CATQNIDGGADTQYF	TGTGCCACCCAGAATATCGACGGCGGGGCAGATACGCAGTATTTT
TRBV14	TRBD2	TRBJ2-3	-	CASSQVLGLGGTDTQYF	TGTGCCAGCAGCCAAGTCTTGGGACTAGGAGGAACAGATACGCAGTATTTT
TRBV5-1	-	TRBJ2-5	-	CASSLEGGSHETQYF	TGCGCCAGCAGCTTGGAGGGGGGGTCTCACGAGACCCAGTACTTC
TRBV5-5	-	TRBJ1-2	few	CASSLAQGTGYTF	TGTGCCAGCAGCTTGGCGCAGGGGACCGGCTACACCTTC
TRBV7-3	TRBD1	TRBJ2-6	-	CASSSGQGNSGANVLTF	TGTGCCAGCAGCTCCGGACAGGGTAACTCTGGGGCCAACGTCCTGACTTTC
TRBV2	TRBD1	TRBJ1-6	-	CANSDRENSPLHF	TGTGCCAATTCGGACAGGGAAAATTCACCCCTCCACTTT
TRBV4-1	-	TRBJ2-3	-	CASSQVRMENTDTQYF	TGCGCCAGCAGCCAAGTCCGCATGGAGAACACAGATACGCAGTATTTT
TRBV19	TRBD2	TRBJ2-3	-	CASRTSGSVFQPLDTQYF	TGTGCCAGTCGGACTAGTGGGAGCGTTTTCCAGCCTTTGGATACGCAGTATTTT
TRBV7-3	-	TRBJ1-1	-	CASSQQNTEAFF	TGTGCCAGCAGCCAACAGAACACTGAAGCTTTCTTT
TRBV5-1	TRBD2	TRBJ2-5	-	CASSLDGGSRETQYF	TGCGCCAGCAGCTTGGACGGGGGGTCGCGAGAGACCCAGTACTTC
TRBV29-1	-	TRBJ1-1	once	CSVRTENTEAFF	TGCAGCGTTAGGACAGAAAACACTGAAGCTTTCTTT
TRBV21-1	-	TRBJ2-7	once	CASSIRWRPSSYEQYF	TGTGCCAGCAGCATCCGTTGGAGGCCAAGCTCCTACGAGCAGTACTTC
TRBV28	-	TRBJ2-3	-	CASSRGGTPTDTQYF	TGTGCCAGCAGCAGAGGAGGGACTCCCACAGATACGCAGTATTTT
TRBV11-2	-	TRBJ2-7	-	CASSLLADYEQYF	TGTGCCAGCAGCTTACTAGCAGACTACGAGCAGTACTTC
TRBV5-1	-	TRBJ1-1	-	CASSLAARGSTEAFF	TGCGCCAGCAGCTTGGCCGCCAGGGGATCCACTGAAGCTTTCTTT
TRBV7-3	TRBD2	TRBJ2-7	-	CASSFGGGAYEQYF	TGTGCCAGCAGCTTCGGGGGAGGGGCCTACGAGCAGTACTTC
TRBV2	TRBD1	TRBJ1-2	-	CARYRASGGEDGYTF	TGTGCCAGATATCGAGCATCAGGGGGCGAGGATGGCTACACCTTC
TRBV27	TRBD1	TRBJ2-7	-	CASSLQGAYEQYF	TGTGCCAGCAGTTTACAGGGGGCCTACGAGCAGTACTTC
TRBV19	TRBD1	TRBJ2-2	few	CASSISAGPGGTGELFF	TGTGCCAGTAGTATATCGGCCGGGCCAGGGGGCACCGGGGAGCTGTTTTTT
TRBV27	TRBD1	TRBJ1-6	-	CASRLQGARDSPLHF	TGTGCCAGCAGGCTCCAGGGGGCGCGGGATTCACCCCTCCACTTT
TRBV5-1	TRBD1	TRBJ2-7	-	CASSAGTGPNEQYF	TGCGCCAGCAGCGCGGGGACAGGGCCCAACGAGCAGTACTTC
TRBV5-1	-	TRBJ1-6	once	CASSLYQGMNSPLHF	TGCGCCAGCAGCTTGTATCAGGGGATGAATTCACCCCTCCACTTT
TRBV6-1	TRBD1	TRBJ1-1	-	CASRSGTANTEAFF	TGTGCCAGCAGGTCCGGGACAGCAAACACTGAAGCTTTCTTT